These 9 T cell receptor beta chains came from one sample sequenced in a study of shared clonotypes between healthy human individuals (TCRdb year 2020). Libraries were made using the immunoSEQ multiplex PCR assay. TCRdb provides this immuneACCESS table in a form limited to in-frame rearrangements. Some clones are lacking; in checked studies, under half of them reflect an unresolved V gene, and why the rest are absent is not known. Recorded for this sample are some 2,500,000 clones; 85% to 95% of them occurred a single time. The ten largest clones add up to 0.37% of the sample. Sequencing was carried out using naive CD4+ T cells from PBMCs. According to the study, the label for this sample's cell subset or site signals: CD45RA+ positively selected. These receptors originate from a man aged 18 to 30 in good health. Some clones in this sample may be carry-over from other donors' samples.

The genes are TRBV6-1 and TRBJ1-5; D remains unclear. Trimming left V 3 bases short and J 1 base short, with 7 bases between. The CDR3 is made up of 14 amino acids. Germline CDR1 is MNHNS and CDR2 is SASEGT. The CDR3 region is CASSDRESNQPQHF. CDR3 coding DNA: TGTGCCAGCAGTGACCGGGAAAGCAATCAGCCCCAGCATTTT.

As concerns this clone: Other DNA sequences from this sample encode an identical CDR3 as well. Here the CDR3 reads CASSPLGANYGYTF. The CDR3 coding sequence is TGTGCCAGCAGTCCTCTCGGAGCTAACTATGGCTACACCTTC. The V and J genes are TRBV27 and TRBJ1-2; D ambiguous. Germline CDR1 MNHEY, CDR2 SMNVEV (reference sequence). Trimming removed 5 bases at V and 0 bases at J, with 10 bases between. The CDR3 is 14 amino acids.

The chain carries TRBV7-9 and TRBJ1-2, with D hard to call. V lost 5 bases, J lost 3 bases, and 13 bases lay in between. The CDR3 covers 14 residues. Germline CDR1 SEHNR, CDR2 FQNEAQ (reference sequence). In nucleotides, the CDR3 is TGTGCCAGCAGCGCATCGGGTGCGCACTATGGCTACACCTTC. It encodes CASSASGAHYGYTF.

This clone was seen just once. V gene TRBV11-1 combines with J gene TRBJ2-5; 8 bases fit TRBD1. The end of the DNA aligns better with TRBJ2-7, so the J call may be wrong. Per the germline V gene, CDR1 is SGHAT and CDR2 is FQDESV (reference sequence). There are 15 residues in the CDR3. The CDR3 loop is CASSLKATGGYEQYF. Here the CDR3 DNA reads TGTGCCAGCAGCTTAAAGGCAACAGGGGGCTACGAGCAGTACTTC.

Points on this clone: Other DNA variants within this sample encode the same CDR3. The chain has TRBV6-5 and TRBJ2-7, with 7 nucleotides matching TRBD1. Germline trimming cut 5 bases from V and 0 bases from J; bases unmatched to any gene: 7. The CDR3 sequence is 15 residues long. Germline V gene sequence: CDR1 MNHEY, CDR2 SVGAGI. CDR3 sequence reads: CASSPYRGLSYEQYF. CDR3 bases: TGTGCCAGCAGTCCATACAGGGGCCTCTCCTACGAGCAGTACTTC.

This clone is a singleton in its sample. The CDR3, as DNA: TGTGCCAGCAGCCCTACAGGAGTCGAGGATACGCAGTATTTT. Residues: CASSPTGVEDTQYF. The rearrangement uses TRBV27 and TRBJ2-3; TRBD1 is a possible D gene (5 bases). Per germline, CDR1 MNHEY and CDR2 SMNVEV (reference sequence). Deletions cut 6 bases from V and 6 bases from J, with 16 bases between. The CDR3 has 14 residues.

The chain combines TRBV6-5 with TRBJ2-5; 9 bases map to TRBD1. J lost 5 bases, V lost 6 bases, and 10 bases had no gene match. This CDR3 has 15 amino acids. Germline V gives CDR1 MNHEY, CDR2 SVGAGI. The CDR3: CASSLNRGRRETQYF. DNA for the CDR3: TGTGCCAGCAGCCTCAACAGGGGGCGGCGGGAGACCCAGTACTTC.

This chain joins TRBV5-8 and TRBJ2-5, with 9 bases matching TRBD1. The CDR3 runs to 15 residues. The J segment lost 1 base and the V segment lost 3 bases, leaving 4 bases of the junction unmatched. Per the germline V gene, CDR1 is SGHTS and CDR2 is YDEGEE. The CDR3 bases are TGTGCCAGCAGCTCGGGGACAGGGATCCAAGAGACCCAGTACTTC. Protein: CASSSGTGIQETQYF.

The gene calls are TRBV28 and TRBJ1-2, with unresolved D. The CDR3 runs 14 residues. Trimming took off 6 bases at V and 7 bases at J, with 18 bases between the two ends. The germline V gene encodes CDR1 MDHEN and CDR2 SYDVKM. The CDR3 bases are TGTGCCAGCAGGGAGCCCGGAGCTACGGGTGGCTACACCTTC. Translation gives CASREPGATGGYTF.